A single sample is the source of the 25 T cell receptor beta chains below, sequenced in a study of blood T cell repertoires in COVID-19. Assay: immunoSEQ multiplex PCR; the TCRdb copy retains only in-frame clones and omits some. The sample carries about 160,000 clones, around 85% recorded once. Sequences were obtained from peripheral blood. The receptors were gathered from a man in his sixties with active or convalescent COVID-19.

This clone was observed once. Other DNA sequences in the sample encode the same CDR3. The chain carries TRBV5-1 and TRBJ2-7; TRBD2 might be the D (5 bases). The length of the CDR3 is 13 residues. CDR1 and CDR2 (germline): SGHRS, YFSETQ. V lost 0 bases, J lost 3 bases, and 7 bases lay in between. The CDR3 sequence: CASSLGRDYEQYF. The CDR3 DNA sequence: TGCGCCAGCAGCTTGGGACGGGACTACGAGCAGTACTTC.

The J gene is TRBJ1-1, the V gene TRBV6-5; no definite D call. This CDR3 has 13 residues. Germline CDR1 is MNHEY and CDR2 is SVGAGI. V was pared by 8 bases and J by 7 bases, with 17 bases between. CDR3: CASFFASGDEAFF. CDR3 DNA sequence: TGTGCCAGCTTTTTTGCGTCCGGGGATGAAGCTTTCTTT.

This clone appeared a single time. The V gene is TRBV6-4, the J gene TRBJ2-1; D uncertain. The germline V gene encodes CDR1 MRHNA and CDR2 SNTAGT. The CDR3 extends over 15 amino acids. The ends were cut back, 5 bases at V and 0 bases at J, with 11 bases in the middle. The CDR3 region is CASSIQRSSYNEQFF. CDR3 DNA sequence: TGTGCCAGCAGTATTCAGAGGAGCTCCTACAATGAGCAGTTCTTC.

CDR3 DNA: TGTGCCAGCAGACTCGGACAGGGGAACACTGAAGCTTTCTTT. As protein: CASRLGQGNTEAFF. The chain employs TRBV6-5 and TRBJ1-1, with TRBD1 matching over 8 bases. This CDR3 is built from 14 residues. With 6 bases clipped from V and 1 base from J, the junction kept 4 bases outside the gene matches. CDR1 and CDR2 from the germline V gene are MNHEY and SVGAGI.

This chain connects TRBV28 to TRBJ2-5; maybe TRBD2 (6 bases). The CDR3 consists of 17 residues. V gave up 5 bases and J gave up 6 bases, with 25 bases separating them. In germline, CDR1 is MDHEN, CDR2 SYDVKM. The CDR3 DNA is TGTGCCAGCAGTCCTCGGGTTACCCGGGGGAACGGAAAGACCCAGTACTTC. Amino acid sequence: CASSPRVTRGNGKTQYF.

The chain carries TRBV6-5 and TRBJ2-5, with D possibly being TRBD2 (5 bases). The CDR3 has 13 residues. The V end was cut by 6 bases, the J end by 8 bases, with 16 bases between. Germline V gives CDR1 MNHEY, CDR2 SVGAGI. In DNA, the CDR3 is TGTGCCAGCAGCCAAAGAGGGAAGAGAACCCAGTACTTC. It encodes CASSQRGKRTQYF.

The rearrangement uses TRBV5-4 and TRBJ2-6; TRBD1 matches at 10 bases. From germline, CDR1 is SGHNT and CDR2 YYREEE (reference sequence). V lost 4 bases, J lost 2 bases, and 6 bases stayed unmatched. The CDR3 consists of 17 residues. CDR3 region: CASSPGTGVAGANVLTF. CDR3 in DNA: TGTGCCAGCAGCCCTGGGACAGGGGTAGCTGGGGCCAACGTCCTGACTTTC.

The chain couples TRBV2 to TRBJ1-5; 9 nucleotides match TRBD1. Germline V gives CDR1 SNHLY, CDR2 FYNNEI. Losses at the gene ends were 6 bases for V and 4 bases for J; bases not matched to a gene: 7. This CDR3 has 15 residues. The CDR3, as DNA: TGTGCCAGCAGCGTGGGACAGGGAAGGAATCAGCCCCAGCATTTT. Its translation: CASSVGQGRNQPQHF.

The chain carries TRBV19 and TRBJ1-2; TRBD1 is a possible D gene (5 bases). Trimming pared 4 bases from V and 2 bases from J, leaving 17 bases between. The germline V gene encodes CDR1 LNHDA and CDR2 SQIVND (reference sequence). The CDR3 is 16 residues long. CDR3 DNA: TGTGCCAGTAGTACCCCCACGGAGGGACTGAACTATGGCTACACCTTC. Translating it yields CASSTPTEGLNYGYTF. Filled out from reference TRBV19 and TRBJ1-2, the complete variable domain reads DGGITQSPKYLFRKEGQNVTLSCEQNLNHDAMYWYRQDPGQGLRLIYYSQIVNDFQKGDIAEGYSVSREKKESFPLTVTSAQKNPTAFYLCASSTPTEGLNYGYTFGSGTRLTVV.

This rearrangement joins TRBV5-4 to TRBJ2-7; 8 bases are a match to TRBD1. The V segment lost 3 bases and the J segment 2 bases; nucleotides outside the gene matches: 4. Germline CDR1 reads SGHNT; CDR2 reads YYREEE (reference sequence). The CDR3 loop spans 14 amino acids. CDR3: CASSSQGAPYEQYF. The CDR3 nucleotides read TGTGCCAGCAGCTCCCAGGGGGCCCCCTACGAGCAGTACTTC.

The rearrangement links TRBV10-3 to TRBJ2-3; 7 bases align to TRBD1. The CDR3 extends over 14 amino acids. V shed 8 bases and J 3 bases; nucleotides not matched to a gene: 8. Germline CDR1 ENHRY, CDR2 SYGVKD. CDR3 DNA: TGTGCCATCGGCGACAGGGAAAAAACAGATACGCAGTATTTT. The encoded protein is CAIGDREKTDTQYF.

V is TRBV6-6 and J is TRBJ2-3; a weak D match, TRBD2 (5 bases). V lost 7 bases to trimming and J lost 0 bases, with 11 bases between them. CDR1 and CDR2 (germline): MNHNY, SVGAGI (reference sequence). There are 14 residues in the CDR3. The CDR3 loop is CASKLTGSTDTQYF. The CDR3 region has the DNA TGTGCCAGCAAGCTTACGGGGAGCACAGATACGCAGTATTTT.

The chain has TRBV29-1 and TRBJ1-2; the D gene is possibly TRBD1 (5 bases). The germline V gene encodes CDR1 SQVTM and CDR2 ANQGSEA. The CDR3 length is 12 residues. Trimming stripped 5 bases from V and 4 bases from J, with 11 bases between. CDR3 sequence: CSVRLQGYGYTF. The CDR3 DNA reads as TGCAGCGTTAGGCTTCAGGGCTATGGCTACACCTTC.

This clone was picked up a small number of times. The chain carries TRBV20-1 and TRBJ1-1, with unresolved D. V was shortened by 3 bases and J by 1 base, with 3 bases between the two germline ends. The CDR3 has 11 amino acids. Germline loops: CDR1 DFQATT, CDR2 SNEGSKA (reference sequence). CDR3 coding DNA: TGCAGTGCTAGGGCGAACACTGAAGCTTTCTTT. It is translated as CSARANTEAFF.

The rearrangement joins TRBV27 to TRBJ2-7; 9 bases line up with TRBD1. CDR3 length: 15 amino acids. After removal of 3 bases from V and 2 bases from J, the junction contained 5 bases not matched to a gene. The germline CDR1 and CDR2 sequences are MNHEY and SMNVEV (reference sequence). The CDR3, as DNA: TGTGCCAGCAGTTTTACGGGGACAGGGCCCTACGAGCAGTACTTC. Protein sequence: CASSFTGTGPYEQYF.

The rearrangement uses TRBV7-2 and TRBJ1-2; 10 positions agree with TRBD1. The germline CDR1 and CDR2 sequences are SGHTA and FQGNSA. Trimming cost V 5 bases and J 8 bases; bases outside gene matches: 8. The CDR3 consists of 14 residues. The CDR3 is CASSLGTGERGYTF. Written as DNA, the CDR3 is TGTGCCAGCAGCCTCGGGACAGGGGAGAGAGGCTACACCTTC.

The rearrangement links TRBV5-1 to TRBJ2-4; 12 positions agree with TRBD2. Per germline, CDR1 SGHRS and CDR2 YFSETQ. Unmatched junction bases numbered 8, after V lost 7 bases and J lost 0 bases. The CDR3 consists of 17 residues. CDR3: CASLYRLAGVAKNIQYF. The CDR3 region has the DNA TGCGCCAGCCTATATCGACTAGCGGGAGTAGCCAAAAACATTCAGTACTTC.

The rearrangement uses TRBV7-9 and TRBJ2-7, with D tentatively TRBD1 (6 bases). CDR1 is SEHNR and CDR2 is FQNEAQ in the germline V gene (reference sequence). The CDR3 is 13 residues long. Trimming cost V 5 bases and J 5 bases, with 13 bases left between them. The CDR3 loop is CASSPTGPNEQYF. The CDR3 DNA is TGTGCCAGCAGCCCGACAGGACCCAACGAGCAGTACTTC.

This chain links TRBV5-3 with TRBJ1-6, with a weak D call TRBD1 (5 bases). TRBV5-3 is placed among ORFs of uncertain function. V was shortened by 0 bases and J by 0 bases, with 10 bases between the two germline ends. The CDR3 is 17 residues long. The CDR3 bases are TGTGCCAGAAGCTTGGGGGGCAGCAGCTCCTATAATTCACCCCTCCACTTT. Protein product: CARSLGGSSSYNSPLHF.

The chain couples TRBV27 to TRBJ2-3; weak D call: TRBD1 (5 bases). From germline, CDR1 is MNHEY and CDR2 SMNVEV (reference sequence). Deletions cut 5 bases from V and 4 bases from J, with 16 bases between. The CDR3 consists of 15 residues. The CDR3 nucleotides are TGTGCCAGCAGTGCCCAGGGTTTGATGGCAGATACGCAGTATTTT. It specifies CASSAQGLMADTQYF.

V gene TRBV6-5 combines with J gene TRBJ1-1; 7 bases align to TRBD1. This CDR3 contains 13 residues. The ends lost 5 bases at V and 5 bases at J; junction bases unmatched: 5. Germline loops: CDR1 MNHEY, CDR2 SVGAGI. CDR3 amino acids: CASSITGVTEAFF. CDR3 in DNA: TGTGCCAGCAGTATAACAGGGGTGACTGAAGCTTTCTTT.

This sequence joins TRBV7-2 and TRBJ1-3; TRBD1 is a possible D gene (5 bases). Trimming shortened V by 6 bases and J by 0 bases, and 9 bases separated the two germline ends. Per germline, CDR1 SGHTA and CDR2 FQGNSA. The CDR3 consists of 14 residues. The CDR3 nucleotides are TGTGCCAGCAGAACAGGTAGCTCTGGAAACACCATATATTTT. Amino acid sequence: CASRTGSSGNTIYF.

The V call is TRBV28, the J call TRBJ2-3, with D possibly matching TRBD2 (5 bases). The CDR3 runs to 14 residues. Trimming cost V 6 bases and J 7 bases, with 17 bases left between them. In germline, CDR1 is MDHEN, CDR2 SYDVKM. CDR3 DNA: TGTGCCAGCAGCCGAGACCCCGGGAAATATACGCAGTATTTT. Translated: CASSRDPGKYTQYF.

This sequence joins TRBV2 and TRBJ2-2; D is perhaps TRBD1 (5 bases). Germline V lookup: CDR1 SNHLY, CDR2 FYNNEI. V was pared by 1 base and J by 5 bases, with 11 bases between. This CDR3 contains 15 residues. The DNA of the CDR3 is TGTGCCAGCAGTGAAGAGGGGCAGACGACCGGGGAGCTGTTTTTT. Translation gives CASSEEGQTTGELFF.

This chain joins TRBV9 and TRBJ2-5; 9 bases are shared with TRBD1. The trim removed 3 bases at V and 4 bases at J, leaving 13 bases unmatched. The CDR3 is 17 residues long. Germline loops: CDR1 SGDLS, CDR2 YYNGEE. The chain's CDR3 is CASSEGLWTGVGETQYF. The CDR3 DNA is TGTGCCAGCAGCGAGGGGTTGTGGACAGGGGTGGGAGAGACCCAGTACTTC.